This is a list of T cell receptor beta chains from one sample in a study of blood T cell repertoires in COVID-19. This table comes from immunoSEQ multiplex PCR, and its TCRdb copy is limited to in-frame clones, with some not included. The data contain about 190,000 clones, less than 85% of them singletons. Input material: PBMCs or T cells enriched from blood (not recorded which). The source of these receptors is a woman in her fifties or sixties with acute COVID-19. Both conserved end residues are part of each CDR3. Each record gives: clone size, J gene, V gene, D gene, CDR3 length, CDR3 DNA, CDR3 protein. D genes are given only for firm matches. Not every row has a clone size; where given, it reads once, few, many or a size class.

size: NA; J: TRBJ2-1; V: TRBV18; D: TRBD2; length: 17; DNA: TGTGCCAGCTCGCAGGAACTAGCGTCCGTTGTGGGGGATGAGCAGTTCTTC; CDR3: CASSQELASVVGDEQFF
size: NA; J: TRBJ2-7; V: TRBV5-4; D: NA; length: 12; DNA: TGTGCCAGCAGCCCTAGCATCTACGAGCAGTACTTC; CDR3: CASSPSIYEQYF
size: NA; J: TRBJ1-2; V: TRBV6-6; D: NA; length: 13; DNA: TGTGCCAGCAGCCGGGACTTGAAAGATGGCTACACCTTC; CDR3: CASSRDLKDGYTF
size: NA; J: TRBJ2-3; V: TRBV11-2; D: NA; length: 11; DNA: TGTGCCAGCACCCCCCAAAATACGCAGTATTTT; CDR3: CASTPQNTQYF
size: NA; J: TRBJ2-3; V: TRBV7-8; D: NA; length: 16; DNA: TGTGCCAGCAGCTTAAATAGTCGGGGGAACTCTTATACGCAGTATTTT; CDR3: CASSLNSRGNSYTQYF
size: NA; J: TRBJ2-1; V: TRBV9; D: NA; length: 12; DNA: TGTGCCAGCAGCGCCACCAGGGGAGAGCAGTTCTTC; CDR3: CASSATRGEQFF
size: NA; J: TRBJ2-5; V: TRBV5-5; D: TRBD2; length: 16; DNA: TGTGCCAGCAGCTTTACTAGCGGGGGGGCCTGGAAGACCCAGTACTTC; CDR3: CASSFTSGGAWKTQYF
size: NA; J: TRBJ2-1; V: TRBV6-2/TRBV6-3; D: NA; length: 11; DNA: TGTGCCAGCAGTAACATCAATGAGCAGTTCTTC; CDR3: CASSNINEQFF
size: once; J: TRBJ2-2; V: TRBV7-2; D: NA; length: 15; DNA: TGTGCCAGCAGCTTAGGTTCGGTTGACACCGGGGAGCTGTTTTTT; CDR3: CASSLGSVDTGELFF
size: NA; J: TRBJ1-6; V: TRBV6-5; D: NA; length: 13; DNA: TGTGCCAGCAGTTATATTGTCCCTTCACCCCTCCACTTT; CDR3: CASSYIVPSPLHF
size: many; J: TRBJ1-6; V: TRBV4-2; D: NA; length: 16; DNA: TGTGCCAGCAGCCAGGTGACTGTCTCCTATAATTCACCCCTCCACTTT; CDR3: CASSQVTVSYNSPLHF
size: NA; J: TRBJ1-2; V: TRBV5-4; D: NA; length: 15; DNA: TGTGCCAGCAGCTTAGAACATACGGGGGACTATGGCTACACCTTC; CDR3: CASSLEHTGDYGYTF
size: NA; J: TRBJ1-2; V: TRBV24-1; D: NA; length: 15; DNA: TGTGCCACCAGTGACCCGAAGACAGCTAACTATGGCTACACCTTC; CDR3: CATSDPKTANYGYTF
size: NA; J: TRBJ1-1; V: TRBV18; D: NA; length: 16; DNA: TGTGCCAGCTCACCACCGAAAAGGGGCAAGGGCACTGAAGCTTTCTTT; CDR3: CASSPPKRGKGTEAFF
size: NA; J: TRBJ1-1; V: TRBV12-3/TRBV12-4; D: NA; length: 13; DNA: TGTGCCAGCAGTTTAGGTAAGAACACTGAAGCTTTCTTT; CDR3: CASSLGKNTEAFF
size: NA; J: TRBJ2-6; V: TRBV9; D: NA; length: 17; DNA: TGTGCCAGCAGCGTAGGGGCCGGGGGAGCTGGGGCCAACGTCCTGACTTTC; CDR3: CASSVGAGGAGANVLTF
size: NA; J: TRBJ2-6; V: TRBV2; D: NA; length: 14; DNA: TGTGCCAGCAGGGTGAGCTCTGGGGCCAACGTCCTGACTTTC; CDR3: CASRVSSGANVLTF
size: NA; J: TRBJ2-2; V: TRBV19; D: NA; length: 13; DNA: TGTGCCAGTAGCCTAGGTTTAACCGGGGAGCTGTTTTTT; CDR3: CASSLGLTGELFF
size: NA; J: TRBJ2-1; V: TRBV24-1; D: TRBD2; length: 18; DNA: TGTGCCACCAGTGATTCCTCAGGACTAGCGGGAGGGCCCTATGAGCAGTTCTTC; CDR3: CATSDSSGLAGGPYEQFF
size: NA; J: TRBJ2-1; V: TRBV28; D: TRBD1; length: 18; DNA: TGTGCCAGCAGTTCAGGGGGCTCGGACCCTAGCTCCTACAATGAGCAGTTCTTC; CDR3: CASSSGGSDPSSYNEQFF
size: NA; J: TRBJ1-1; V: TRBV18; D: TRBD1; length: 15; DNA: TGTGCCAGCTCACCACGGGGACAGCCGAACACTGAAGCTTTCTTT; CDR3: CASSPRGQPNTEAFF
size: NA; J: TRBJ1-5; V: TRBV6-5; D: NA; length: 13; DNA: TGTGCCAGCAGTACAGACAGAAATCAGCCCCAGCATTTT; CDR3: CASSTDRNQPQHF
size: NA; J: TRBJ1-6; V: TRBV5-1; D: NA; length: 14; DNA: TGCGCCAGCAGCTACCGGGGGGGTAATTCACCCCTCCACTTT; CDR3: CASSYRGGNSPLHF
size: few; J: TRBJ1-5; V: TRBV7-8; D: NA; length: 19; DNA: TGTGCCAGCAGCTTAGTTGGGTGGGGCAGCATGTATAGCAATCAGCCCCAGCATTTT; CDR3: CASSLVGWGSMYSNQPQHF
size: NA; J: TRBJ2-5; V: TRBV7-2; D: TRBD1; length: 15; DNA: TGTGCCAGCAGCTTGGGGGGACAGGTCGTGGAGACCCAGTACTTC; CDR3: CASSLGGQVVETQYF
size: NA; J: TRBJ2-2; V: TRBV5-6; D: TRBD1; length: 15; DNA: TGTGCCAGCAGACCCGGGACAGGGATCACCGGGGAGCTGTTTTTT; CDR3: CASRPGTGITGELFF
size: NA; J: TRBJ1-2; V: TRBV5-8; D: TRBD1; length: 15; DNA: TGTGCCAGCAGCCACAGGGGTCCTATGAACTATGGCTACACCTTC; CDR3: CASSHRGPMNYGYTF
size: once; J: TRBJ2-3; V: TRBV5-1; D: TRBD2; length: 16; DNA: TGCGCCAGCAGCCAAGATAGCGGGGGATTCGGTGATACGCAGTATTTT; CDR3: CASSQDSGGFGDTQYF
size: NA; J: TRBJ1-6; V: TRBV28; D: TRBD1; length: 17; DNA: TGTGCCAGCAGTTTCGGCCCCAGGTCAGGGGGAAATTCACCCCTCCACTTT; CDR3: CASSFGPRSGGNSPLHF
size: NA; J: TRBJ2-3; V: TRBV24-1; D: NA; length: 16; DNA: TGTGCCACCAGTGATTTGGGGGCCGGAGCCACAGATACGCAGTATTTT; CDR3: CATSDLGAGATDTQYF
size: NA; J: TRBJ2-7; V: TRBV6-5; D: NA; length: 14; DNA: TGTGCCAGCAGGAACAGGGAACTATCCTACGAGCAGTACTTC; CDR3: CASRNRELSYEQYF
size: NA; J: TRBJ2-7; V: TRBV18; D: TRBD1; length: 16; DNA: TGTGCCAGCTCATCGCAAGGGACAGGGGGTTTGGGCGAGCAGTACTTC; CDR3: CASSSQGTGGLGEQYF
size: NA; J: TRBJ1-4; V: TRBV4-3; D: NA; length: 14; DNA: TGCGCCAGCAGCCAAGAGAGATCCCGAGAAAAACTGTTTTTT; CDR3: CASSQERSREKLFF
size: NA; J: TRBJ2-5; V: TRBV27; D: TRBD2; length: 14; DNA: TGTGCCAGCAGTTCGCGGGGGGGCACCGAGACCCAGTACTTC; CDR3: CASSSRGGTETQYF
size: once; J: TRBJ2-5; V: TRBV9; D: TRBD2; length: 15; DNA: TGTGCCAGCAGCGCTAGACTAGCGGGGGAAGAGACCCAGTACTTC; CDR3: CASSARLAGEETQYF
size: NA; J: TRBJ2-7; V: TRBV30; D: NA; length: 13; DNA: TGTGCCTGGTCACAGGGAGTTACCTACGAGCAGTACTTC; CDR3: CAWSQGVTYEQYF
size: few; J: TRBJ1-2; V: TRBV27; D: TRBD1; length: 14; DNA: TGTGCCAGCAGTTTAAGGACAGGGACCCCTGGCTACACCTTC; CDR3: CASSLRTGTPGYTF
size: NA; J: TRBJ2-3; V: TRBV10-1; D: NA; length: 14; DNA: TGCGCCAGCACCGGGTCTGGTACGGCAGATACGCAGTATTTT; CDR3: CASTGSGTADTQYF
size: NA; J: TRBJ2-5; V: TRBV11-2; D: TRBD1; length: 20; DNA: TGTGCCAGCAGCTTAGATCTTAAGTTTGGTGGGACAGGGGACGCAGAGACCCAGTACTTC; CDR3: CASSLDLKFGGTGDAETQYF
size: once; J: TRBJ1-5; V: TRBV7-2; D: NA; length: 17; DNA: TGTGCCAGCAGTGGGGGGGGAACCCTCTATAACAATCAGCCCCAGCATTTT; CDR3: CASSGGGTLYNNQPQHF
size: NA; J: TRBJ1-6; V: TRBV19; D: TRBD1; length: 14; DNA: TGTGCCAGTAGTACAACAGGGGTGCGGTCACCCCTCCACTTT; CDR3: CASSTTGVRSPLHF
size: NA; J: TRBJ1-1; V: TRBV27; D: TRBD1; length: 12; DNA: TGTGCCAGCAGTTTCAGGGGGACTGAAGCTTTCTTT; CDR3: CASSFRGTEAFF
size: NA; J: TRBJ1-4; V: TRBV28; D: NA; length: 15; DNA: TGTGCCAGCAGTCCAGGGGTCTGGACTAATGAAAAACTGTTTTTT; CDR3: CASSPGVWTNEKLFF
size: NA; J: TRBJ1-1; V: TRBV7-9; D: NA; length: 14; DNA: TGTGCCAGCAGCTTAGGGCAGGCGAACACTGAAGCTTTCTTT; CDR3: CASSLGQANTEAFF
size: NA; J: TRBJ2-5; V: TRBV30; D: NA; length: 13; DNA: TGTGCCTGGAGTGTGAGGGTGACGGAGACCCAGTACTTC; CDR3: CAWSVRVTETQYF
size: NA; J: TRBJ1-1; V: TRBV19; D: NA; length: 12; DNA: TGTGCCAGCCAAACAGGGAACACTGAAGCTTTCTTT; CDR3: CASQTGNTEAFF
size: NA; J: TRBJ1-2; V: TRBV25-1; D: NA; length: 15; DNA: TGTGCCAGCAGCCTCGCCGGGGGGGGGAACTATGGCTACACCTTC; CDR3: CASSLAGGGNYGYTF
size: NA; J: TRBJ1-1; V: TRBV5-1; D: NA; length: 15; DNA: TGCGCCAGCAGCCTGGGCGTCTCGGTGGTGGCTGAAGCTTTCTTT; CDR3: CASSLGVSVVAEAFF
size: NA; J: TRBJ1-5; V: TRBV19; D: TRBD1; length: 17; DNA: TGTGCCAGTAGTACCGGACAGGGGGTTCTTGGCAATCAGCCCCAGCATTTT; CDR3: CASSTGQGVLGNQPQHF
size: NA; J: TRBJ1-6; V: TRBV4-3; D: NA; length: 15; DNA: TGCGCCAGCAGCCAAGACCGGAATGTCGGGTCACCCCTCCACTTT; CDR3: CASSQDRNVGSPLHF
size: NA; J: TRBJ2-5; V: TRBV12-3/TRBV12-4; D: NA; length: 11; DNA: TGTGCCAGCAGTTCGTCTGAGACCCAGTACTTC; CDR3: CASSSSETQYF
size: NA; J: TRBJ2-5; V: TRBV12-3/TRBV12-4; D: NA; length: 12; DNA: TGTGCCAGCAGTCGCCGGGGAGAGACCCAGTACTTC; CDR3: CASSRRGETQYF
size: NA; J: TRBJ1-5; V: TRBV6-5; D: TRBD1; length: 15; DNA: TGTGCCAGCAGCAGACAGGGAGGCAGCAATCAGCCCCAGCATTTT; CDR3: CASSRQGGSNQPQHF
size: NA; J: TRBJ2-1; V: TRBV9; D: TRBD2; length: 14; DNA: TGTGCCAGCTGTACTAGCGGGAGTGGCAATGAGCAGTTCTTC; CDR3: CASCTSGSGNEQFF
size: NA; J: TRBJ1-5; V: TRBV12-3/TRBV12-4; D: NA; length: 13; DNA: TGTGCCAGCAGCCGGACAGGCAATCAGCCCCAGCATTTT; CDR3: CASSRTGNQPQHF
size: NA; J: TRBJ1-1; V: TRBV6-5; D: NA; length: 12; DNA: TGTGCCAGCAGCTCCCCCAGCACTGAAGCTTTCTTT; CDR3: CASSSPSTEAFF
size: once; J: TRBJ1-5; V: TRBV29-1; D: TRBD1; length: 14; DNA: TGCAGCGTTACCGGGACAGGGTCCGACCAGCCCCAGCATTTT; CDR3: CSVTGTGSDQPQHF
size: NA; J: TRBJ2-7; V: TRBV9; D: NA; length: 15; DNA: TGTGCCAGCAGCGCCTCTTCCGGGAGCTCCTACGAGCAGTACTTC; CDR3: CASSASSGSSYEQYF
size: NA; J: TRBJ1-4; V: TRBV4-3; D: TRBD1; length: 19; DNA: TGCGCCAGCAGCCAAATGCGAGGACAGGGGACTGCAACTAATGAAAAACTGTTTTTT; CDR3: CASSQMRGQGTATNEKLFF
size: NA; J: TRBJ1-2; V: TRBV21-1; D: NA; length: 14; DNA: TGTGCCGGTCAGGGAAACACTCCTAACTATGGCTACACCTTC; CDR3: CAGQGNTPNYGYTF